This T cell receptor beta chain was recorded in a study of blood T cells in healthy people across ages. The second PCR ran about 6 to 11 cycles with a sample-barcoded 5' primer and J-beta primers. TCRdb passed the 5' RACE reads through MiXCR, listing each CDR3 protein once. The sample includes some 640,000 distinct CDR3 sequences, approximately 30% of them seen just once. Each sample provided at least 6 micrograms of extracted total RNA. Germline loops: CDR1 MNHEY, CDR2 SVGAGI. The CDR3 is 15 amino acids. After removal of 6 bases from V and 8 bases from J, the junction contained 14 bases not matched to a gene.

The sequence was collected from a woman aged 80 or over in good health. The chain couples TRBV6-5 to TRBJ1-2; 8 positions match TRBD1. The sample taken for sequencing was blood. The chain's CDR3 is CASSPNQDRAQGYTF. DNA for the CDR3: TGTGCCAGCAGCCCAAACCAGGACAGGGCTCAAGGCTACACCTTC.